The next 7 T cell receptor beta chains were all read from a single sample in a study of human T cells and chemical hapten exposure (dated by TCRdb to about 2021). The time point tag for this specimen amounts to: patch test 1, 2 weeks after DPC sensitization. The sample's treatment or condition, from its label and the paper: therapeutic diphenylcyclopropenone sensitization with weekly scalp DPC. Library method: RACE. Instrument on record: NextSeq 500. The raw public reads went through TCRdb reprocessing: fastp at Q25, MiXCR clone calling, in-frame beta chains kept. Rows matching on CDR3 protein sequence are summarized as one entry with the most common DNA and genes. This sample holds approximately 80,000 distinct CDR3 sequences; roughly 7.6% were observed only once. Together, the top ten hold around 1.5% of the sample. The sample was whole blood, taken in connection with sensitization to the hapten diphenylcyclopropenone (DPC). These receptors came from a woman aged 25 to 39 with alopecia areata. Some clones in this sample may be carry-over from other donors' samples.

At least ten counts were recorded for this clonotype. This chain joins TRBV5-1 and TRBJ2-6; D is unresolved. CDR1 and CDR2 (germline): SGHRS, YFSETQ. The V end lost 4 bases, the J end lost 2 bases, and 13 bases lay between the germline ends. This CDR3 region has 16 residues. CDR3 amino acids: CASSPTPRAGANVLTF. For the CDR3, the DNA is TGCGCCAGCAGCCCCACCCCCCGGGCTGGGGCCAACGTCCTGACTTTC.

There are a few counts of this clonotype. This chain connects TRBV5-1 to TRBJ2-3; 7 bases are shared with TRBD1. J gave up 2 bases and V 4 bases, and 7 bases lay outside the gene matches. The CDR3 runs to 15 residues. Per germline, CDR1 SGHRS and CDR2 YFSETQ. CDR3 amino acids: CASSPRDSFTDTQYF. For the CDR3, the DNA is TGCGCCAGCAGCCCAAGGGACAGCTTCACAGATACGCAGTATTTT. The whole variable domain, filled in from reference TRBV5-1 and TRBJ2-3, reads KAGVTQTPRYLIKTRGQQVTLSCSPISGHRSVSWYQQTPGQGLQFLFEYFSETQRNKGNFPGRFSGRQFSNSRSEMNVSTLELGDSALYLCASSPRDSFTDTQYFGPGTRLTVL.

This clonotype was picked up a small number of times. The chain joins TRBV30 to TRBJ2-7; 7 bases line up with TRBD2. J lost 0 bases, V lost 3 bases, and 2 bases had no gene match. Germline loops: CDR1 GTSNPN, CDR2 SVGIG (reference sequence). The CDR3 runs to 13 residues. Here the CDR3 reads CAWSGGSSYEQYF. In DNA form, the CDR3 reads TGTGCCTGGAGCGGGGGGAGCTCCTACGAGCAGTACTTC.

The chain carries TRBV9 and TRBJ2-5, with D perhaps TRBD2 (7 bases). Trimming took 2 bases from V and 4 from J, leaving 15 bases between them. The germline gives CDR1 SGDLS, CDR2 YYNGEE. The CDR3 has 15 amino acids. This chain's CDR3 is CASSVYGGLGETQYF. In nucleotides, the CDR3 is TGTGCCAGCAGCGTTTACGGGGGGCTTGGAGAGACCCAGTACTTC.

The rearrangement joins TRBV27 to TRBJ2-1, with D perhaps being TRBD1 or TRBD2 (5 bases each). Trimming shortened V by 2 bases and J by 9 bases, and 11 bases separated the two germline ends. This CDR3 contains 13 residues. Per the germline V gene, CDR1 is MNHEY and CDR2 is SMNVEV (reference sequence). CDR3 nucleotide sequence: TGTGCCAGCAGTTTACGAGGGGCAGGTGAGCAGTTCTTC. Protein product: CASSLRGAGEQFF.

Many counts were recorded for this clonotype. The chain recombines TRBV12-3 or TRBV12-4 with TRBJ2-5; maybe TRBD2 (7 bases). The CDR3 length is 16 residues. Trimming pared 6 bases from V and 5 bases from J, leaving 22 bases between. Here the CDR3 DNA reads TGTGCCAGCAGACACCTCATAGAGGGGGGGCGGGAGACCCAGTACTTC. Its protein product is CASRHLIEGGRETQYF.

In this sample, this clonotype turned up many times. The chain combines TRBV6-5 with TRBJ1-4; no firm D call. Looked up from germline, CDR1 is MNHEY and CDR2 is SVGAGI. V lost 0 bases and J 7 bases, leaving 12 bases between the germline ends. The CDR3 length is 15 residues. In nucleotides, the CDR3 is TGTGCCAGCAGTTACTCGGGGAGCCGAGGTGAAAAACTGTTTTTT. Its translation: CASSYSGSRGEKLFF.